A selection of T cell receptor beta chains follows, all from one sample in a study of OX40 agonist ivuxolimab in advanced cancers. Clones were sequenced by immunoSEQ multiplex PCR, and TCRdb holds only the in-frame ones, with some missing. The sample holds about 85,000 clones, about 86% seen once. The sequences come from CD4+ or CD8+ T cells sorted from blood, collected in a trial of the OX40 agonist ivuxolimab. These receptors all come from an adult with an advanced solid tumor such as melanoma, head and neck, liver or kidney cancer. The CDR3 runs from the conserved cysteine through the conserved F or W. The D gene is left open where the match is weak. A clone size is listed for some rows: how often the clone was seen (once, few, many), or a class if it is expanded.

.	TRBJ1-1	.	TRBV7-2	CASSPALRANTEAFF	TGTGCCAGCAGCCCGGCCCTGAGGGCGAACACTGAAGCTTTCTTT
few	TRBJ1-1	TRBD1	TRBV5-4	CASSLVGQGATEAFF	TGTGCCAGCAGCTTGGTGGGACAGGGGGCCACTGAAGCTTTCTTT
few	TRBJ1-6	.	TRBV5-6	CASSLTPDSLHF	TGTGCCAGCAGCTTGACCCCTGATAGCCTCCACTTT
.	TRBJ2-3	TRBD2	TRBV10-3	CAISLNQETSGGAGDTQYF	TGTGCCATCAGTCTAAACCAAGAGACTAGCGGGGGGGCTGGAGATACGCAGTATTTT
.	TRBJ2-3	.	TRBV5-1	CASSLGGGTDTQYF	TGCGCCAGCAGCTTGGGAGGGGGCACAGATACGCAGTATTTT
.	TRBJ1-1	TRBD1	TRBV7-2	CASSFTGDGNTEAFF	TGTGCCAGCAGCTTTACAGGGGATGGGAACACTGAAGCTTTCTTT
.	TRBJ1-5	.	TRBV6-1	CASSGGTDSNQPQHF	TGTGCCAGCAGTGGAGGGACGGATAGCAATCAGCCCCAGCATTTT
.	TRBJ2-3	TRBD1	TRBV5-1	CASKDRVGTDTQYF	TGCGCCAGTAAGGACAGGGTGGGGACAGATACGCAGTATTTT
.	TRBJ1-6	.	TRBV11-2	CASSSPRVLWGNSPLHF	TGTGCCAGCAGCTCCCCTAGGGTCCTATGGGGTAATTCACCCCTCCACTTT
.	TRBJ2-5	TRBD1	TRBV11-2	CASSRGQQETQYF	TGTGCCAGCAGCCGGGGACAGCAAGAGACCCAGTACTTC
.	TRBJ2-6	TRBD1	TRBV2	CASSTGTGLIVLTF	TGTGCCAGCAGTACCGGGACAGGTTTGATCGTCCTGACTTTC
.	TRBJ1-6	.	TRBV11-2	CASTPSGYNSPLHF	TGTGCCAGCACCCCTTCGGGATATAATTCACCCCTCCACTTT
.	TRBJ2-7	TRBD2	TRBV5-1	CASSPRTSGGAVYEQYF	TGCGCCAGCAGCCCCAGGACTAGCGGGGGGGCCGTGTACGAGCAGTACTTC
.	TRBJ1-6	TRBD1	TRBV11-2	CASSPPLGRDRLSPLHF	TGTGCCAGCAGCCCACCCCTCGGTCGGGACAGGCTTTCACCCCTCCACTTT
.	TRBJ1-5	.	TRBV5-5	CASSPDSLDNQPQHF	TGTGCCAGCAGCCCTGACAGCTTAGACAATCAGCCCCAGCATTTT
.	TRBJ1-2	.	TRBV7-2	CASSLESMANYGYTF	TGTGCCAGCAGCTTAGAAAGCATGGCTAACTATGGCTACACCTTC
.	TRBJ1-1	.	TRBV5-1	CASSFLPYIRQNTEAFF	TGCGCCAGCAGCTTCCTCCCTTATATCAGACAGAACACTGAAGCTTTCTTT
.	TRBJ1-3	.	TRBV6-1	CASSATRSGNTIYF	TGTGCCAGCAGTGCTACTAGATCTGGAAACACCATATATTTT
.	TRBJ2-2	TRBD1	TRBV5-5	CASSFRTGDTGELFF	TGTGCCAGCAGCTTTAGGACAGGCGACACCGGGGAGCTGTTTTTT
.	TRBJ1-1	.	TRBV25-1	CASSKDIASAEAFF	TGTGCCAGCAGTAAGGACATTGCTAGCGCTGAAGCTTTCTTT
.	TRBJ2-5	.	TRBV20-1	CSAERETQYF	TGCAGTGCCGAAAGAGAGACCCAGTACTTC
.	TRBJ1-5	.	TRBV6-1	CASSPDRNQPQHF	TGTGCCAGCAGCCCCGACAGAAACCAGCCCCAGCATTTT
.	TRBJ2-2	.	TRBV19	CASTGTHNTGELFF	TGTGCCAGTACGGGGACACATAACACCGGGGAGCTGTTTTTT
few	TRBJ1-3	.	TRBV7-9	CASSPRTDSGNTIYF	TGTGCCAGCAGCCCTCGGACAGACTCTGGAAACACCATATATTTT
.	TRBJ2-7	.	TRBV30	CAWSVSDNSYEQYF	TGTGCCTGGAGTGTTAGTGACAACTCCTACGAGCAGTACTTC
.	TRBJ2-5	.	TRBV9	CASSVLGEETQYF	TGTGCCAGCAGCGTACTGGGGGAAGAGACCCAGTACTTC
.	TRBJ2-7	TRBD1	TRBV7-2	CASSNRGSEQYF	TGTGCCAGCAGCAACAGGGGAAGCGAGCAGTACTTC
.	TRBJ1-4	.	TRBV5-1	CASSLSGTTNEKLFF	TGCGCCAGCAGCCTTTCAGGGACAACTAATGAAAAACTGTTTTTT
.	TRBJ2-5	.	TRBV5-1	CASSLGTPQETQYF	TGCGCCAGCAGCTTGGGGACACCACAAGAGACCCAGTACTTC